This T cell receptor beta chain was obtained from a study of CD8+CD57+ T cells in acquired aplastic anemia. The sequenced patients had an expansion of CD8+CD57+ cells seen by flow cytometry. Each patient had severe acquired aplastic anemia. This CDR3 is 13 amino acids long. The V gene's germline CDR1 is WSHSY and CDR2 SAAADI. V was clipped by 5 bases and J by 9 bases, with 11 bases between them. Investigators profiled TCR beta VDJ and CDR3 from genomic DNA template. TCRdb recomputed calls from the reads with MiXCR, one row per CDR3 protein. The sample carries about 180,000 distinct CDR3 sequences, over 40% recorded once.

The sequence was obtained from a human donor with aplastic anemia. Sequenced sample: sorted CD4+, CD8+, or CD8+CD57+ T cells (not recorded which) from PBMCs. The chain combines TRBV10-2 with TRBJ1-6; D is possibly TRBD1 (5 bases). The CDR3 DNA is TGCGCCAGCAGTAAGGGGCAGGCTTCACCCCTCCACTTT. It specifies CASSKGQASPLHF.